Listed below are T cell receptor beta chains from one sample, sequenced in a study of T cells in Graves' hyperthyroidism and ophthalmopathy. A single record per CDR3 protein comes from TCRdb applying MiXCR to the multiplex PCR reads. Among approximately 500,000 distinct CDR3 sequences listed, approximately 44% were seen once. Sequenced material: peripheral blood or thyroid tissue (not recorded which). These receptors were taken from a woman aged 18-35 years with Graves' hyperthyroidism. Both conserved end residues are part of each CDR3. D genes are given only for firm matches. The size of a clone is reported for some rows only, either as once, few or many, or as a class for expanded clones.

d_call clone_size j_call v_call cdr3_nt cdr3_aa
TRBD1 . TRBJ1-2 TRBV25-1 TGTGCCAGCAGTGAACTGGGGACAGGGGGCTATGGCTACACCTTC CASSELGTGGYGYTF
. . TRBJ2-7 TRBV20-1 TGCAGTGCTAGAGGGGACTCCTTCGAGCAGTACTTC CSARGDSFEQYF
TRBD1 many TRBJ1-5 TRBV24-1 TGTGCCACCAGCCACGATTTGGATAGGGGGCCTCTTAGCAATCAGCCCCAGCATTTT CATSHDLDRGPLSNQPQHF
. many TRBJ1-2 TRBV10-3 TGTGCCATCAGACCCACGGACAGTACGGGTGGCTACACCTTC CAIRPTDSTGGYTF
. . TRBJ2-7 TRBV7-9 TGTGCCAGCAGCTCCCCCCCGGTAGACAGGTCCTACGAGCAGTACTTC CASSSPPVDRSYEQYF
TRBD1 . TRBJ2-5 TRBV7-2 TGTGCCAGCAGCTTAGTAGGGGGCGCAGGTTCAGAGACCCAGTACTTC CASSLVGGAGSETQYF
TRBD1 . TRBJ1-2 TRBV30 TGTGCCTGGAGTGCCAACAGGGGAGGGAATGGCTACACCTTC CAWSANRGGNGYTF
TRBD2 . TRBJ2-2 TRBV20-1 TGCAGTGCCAAACTAGCGGGAGACGAGCAGAACACCGGGGAGCTGTTTTTT CSAKLAGDEQNTGELFF
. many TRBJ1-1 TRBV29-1 TGCAGCTCGAGACGACCAGGTAGCACTGAAGCTTTCTTT CSSRRPGSTEAFF
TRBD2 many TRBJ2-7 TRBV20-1 TGCAGTGCTAGAGCTAGCGGGAGGGTTGAGCAGTACTTC CSARASGRVEQYF
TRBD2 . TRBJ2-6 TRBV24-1 TGTGCCACCAATAGCGGGAGGGCCAACGTCCTGACTTTC CATNSGRANVLTF
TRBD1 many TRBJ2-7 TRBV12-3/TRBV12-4 TGTGCCAGCAGCCCGGGACAGGACCTCTACGAGCAGTACTTC CASSPGQDLYEQYF
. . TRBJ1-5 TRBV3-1 TGTGCCAGCAGCCAAGGTTTCCAGCCCCAGCATTTT CASSQGFQPQHF
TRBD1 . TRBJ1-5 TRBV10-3 TGTGCCTCCCGTAAGGACAGGGGGCGTCAGCCCCAGCATTTT CASRKDRGRQPQHF
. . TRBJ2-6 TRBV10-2 TGCGCCAGCAGTGCCAGCAGCGTAGGAGGGTCTGGGGCCAACGTCCTGACTTTC CASSASSVGGSGANVLTF
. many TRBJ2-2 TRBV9 TGTGCCAGCAGCGTAGTCGGGACATCGAACACCGGGGAGCTGTTTTTT CASSVVGTSNTGELFF
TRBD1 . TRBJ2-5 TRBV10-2 TGCGCCAGCGGGACAGGGAGAACGGCCCAGTACTTC CASGTGRTAQYF
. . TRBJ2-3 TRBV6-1 TGTGCCAGCAGTCCCAGACTAGGCACGCAGTATTTT CASSPRLGTQYF
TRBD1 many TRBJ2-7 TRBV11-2 TGTGCCAGCAGCTCAACGGGACAGGCGAACTACGAGCAGTACTTC CASSSTGQANYEQYF
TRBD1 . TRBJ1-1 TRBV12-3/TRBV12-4 TGTGCCAGCAGTTTTGACAGGGTGAGAACTGAAGCTTTCTTT CASSFDRVRTEAFF
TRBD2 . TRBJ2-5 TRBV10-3 TGTGCCATCACCGAAGGGACTAGCGATCGAGAGACCCAGTACTTC CAITEGTSDRETQYF
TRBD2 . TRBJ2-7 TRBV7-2 TGTGCCAGCAGCTACACTCTAGCGGGAGCCTACGAGCAGTACTTC CASSYTLAGAYEQYF
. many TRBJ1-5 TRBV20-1 TGCAGTGCTAGAGAGTATGGGTTTAGGAGCAATCAGCCCCAGCATTTT CSAREYGFRSNQPQHF
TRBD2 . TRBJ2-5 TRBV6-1 TGTGCCAGCAGTGCCTTGGGACTAGCGGTCCCAGAGACCCAGTACTTC CASSALGLAVPETQYF
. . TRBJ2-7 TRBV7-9 TGTGCCAGCAGCTCGGGACCCCTCAATGAGCAGTACTTC CASSSGPLNEQYF
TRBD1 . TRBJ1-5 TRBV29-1 TGCAGCGTGAGCCAAGGGGACAGGAATCAGCCCCAGCATTTT CSVSQGDRNQPQHF
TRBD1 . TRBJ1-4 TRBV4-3 TGCGCCAGCAGCCAACTAGCGGGACAGGGAGGTGAAAAACTGTTTTTT CASSQLAGQGGEKLFF
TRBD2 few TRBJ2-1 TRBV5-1 TGCGCCAGCAGCCCCACACCTAGCGGGAGGGACAATGAGCAGTTCTTC CASSPTPSGRDNEQFF
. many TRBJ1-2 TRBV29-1 TGCAGCGTTACAGATAACTATGGCTACACCTTC CSVTDNYGYTF
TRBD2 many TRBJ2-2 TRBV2 TGTGCCAGCGGGGGACTAGCGGGACGGACCGGGGAGCTGTTTTTT CASGGLAGRTGELFF
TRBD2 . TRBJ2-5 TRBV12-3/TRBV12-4 TGTGCCAGCAGCGACGAGCGGGAGGTCCAGTACTTC CASSDEREVQYF
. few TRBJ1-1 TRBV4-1 TGCGCCAGCAGCCAGACGAGGACGGTGAACACTGAAGCTTTCTTT CASSQTRTVNTEAFF
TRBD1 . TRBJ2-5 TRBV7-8 TGTGCCAGCAGCCACGGACAGGGGGCTGGGGAGACCCAGTACTTC CASSHGQGAGETQYF
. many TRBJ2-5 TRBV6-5 TGTGCCAGCAGGGCCCAACATCAAGAGACCCAGTACTTC CASRAQHQETQYF
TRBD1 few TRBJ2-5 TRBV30 TGTGCCTGGAAACAGGACAGGGCGCGACAAGAGACCCAGTACTTC CAWKQDRARQETQYF
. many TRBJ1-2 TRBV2 TGTGCCAGCAGTGACGGGCAGCTAGAAGGCTACACCTTC CASSDGQLEGYTF
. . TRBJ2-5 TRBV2 TGTGCCAGCAGTGAAGTTGGGGGAGAGACCCAGTACTTC CASSEVGGETQYF
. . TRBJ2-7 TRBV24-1 TGTGCCACGGGGGACTTACCCGCAAGCAAGCAGTACTTC CATGDLPASKQYF
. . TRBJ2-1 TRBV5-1 TGCGCCAGCAGCTTGGTGCGAAGCTCCTACAATGAGCAGTTCTTC CASSLVRSSYNEQFF
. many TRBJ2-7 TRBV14 TGTGCCAGCAGCCAAGTTCACCACGAGCAGTACTTC CASSQVHHEQYF
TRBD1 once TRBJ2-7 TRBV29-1 TGCAGCGTGAAGGACAGGGGCTCTAGCTCCTACGAGCAGTACTTC CSVKDRGSSSYEQYF